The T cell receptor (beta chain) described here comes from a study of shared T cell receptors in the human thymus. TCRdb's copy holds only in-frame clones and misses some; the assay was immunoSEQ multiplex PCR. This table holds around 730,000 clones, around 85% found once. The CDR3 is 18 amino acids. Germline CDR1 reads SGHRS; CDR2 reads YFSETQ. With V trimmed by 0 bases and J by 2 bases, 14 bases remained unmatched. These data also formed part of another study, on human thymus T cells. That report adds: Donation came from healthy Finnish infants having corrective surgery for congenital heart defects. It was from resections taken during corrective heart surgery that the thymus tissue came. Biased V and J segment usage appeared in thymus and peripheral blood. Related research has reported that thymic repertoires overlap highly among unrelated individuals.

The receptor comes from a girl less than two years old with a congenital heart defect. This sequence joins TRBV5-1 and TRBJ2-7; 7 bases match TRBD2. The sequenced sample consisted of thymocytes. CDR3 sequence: CASSLVDTASGGTYEQYF. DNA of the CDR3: TGCGCCAGCAGCTTGGTGGACACCGCTAGCGGCGGGACCTACGAGCAGTACTTC. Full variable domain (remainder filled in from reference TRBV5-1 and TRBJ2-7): KAGVTQTPRYLIKTRGQQVTLSCSPISGHRSVSWYQQTPGQGLQFLFEYFSETQRNKGNFPGRFSGRQFSNSRSEMNVSTLELGDSALYLCASSLVDTASGGTYEQYFGPGTRLTVT.